The rows below give T cell receptor beta chains drawn from one sample of a study of blood T cell repertoires in COVID-19. Only in-frame clones appear in the TCRdb table, and some are missing; sequencing was by immunoSEQ multiplex PCR. Seen here are 150,000 to 200,000 clones, approximately 83% observed once, and the top ten hold around 5.1%. The sample was PBMCs or T cells enriched from blood (not recorded which). The source is a man between 65 and 80 years old who had been exposed to COVID-19. The CDR3 runs from the conserved cysteine through the conserved F or W. A D gene is named only where the DNA matches it firmly. Rows give clone size only sometimes, using once, few, many, or a class for an expanded clone.

D gene	V gene	clone size	J gene	CDR3 DNA	CDR3 protein
TRBD1	TRBV19	-	TRBJ1-2	TGTGCCAGTAGTAAACCGGGACAGGCGACTAACTATGGCTACACCTTC	CASSKPGQATNYGYTF
-	TRBV2	once	TRBJ2-7	TGTGCCAGCGCAGGGGAGGGCTACGAGCAGTACTTC	CASAGEGYEQYF
TRBD1	TRBV6-6	-	TRBJ1-2	TGTGCCAGCAGACAGGGACAGGGATTCTATGGCTACACCTTC	CASRQGQGFYGYTF
TRBD2	TRBV4-2	-	TRBJ2-3	TGTGCCAGCAGCCGGGAAGGTAGCGGGGGCACAGATACGCAGTATTTT	CASSREGSGGTDTQYF
-	TRBV3-1/TRBV3-2	-	TRBJ2-2	TGTGCCAGCAGCCAAGAGGGTTTAGCGGTGACGAACACCGGGGAGCTGTTTTTT	CASSQEGLAVTNTGELFF
TRBD1	TRBV28	-	TRBJ1-1	TGTGCCAGCAGTCCAGGGGGACTGCTCATGAACACTGAAGCTTTCTTT	CASSPGGLLMNTEAFF
TRBD1	TRBV10-3	few	TRBJ2-7	TGTGCCATCAGTGAACTACAGGGGGCCCGTGGCGAGCAGTACTTC	CAISELQGARGEQYF
-	TRBV4-3	-	TRBJ1-6	TGCGCCAGCAGCCAAGATGGGGGGGCCCGTTCACCCCTCCACTTT	CASSQDGGARSPLHF
TRBD1	TRBV4-2	-	TRBJ2-7	TGTGCCAGCAGCCGGACAGGGGACGGGACCTACGAGCAGTACTTC	CASSRTGDGTYEQYF
-	TRBV5-1	-	TRBJ1-1	TGCGCCAGCAGTTACAACGGGATGAACACTGAAGCTTTCTTT	CASSYNGMNTEAFF
-	TRBV6-6	-	TRBJ1-2	TGTGCCAGCAGTTATCCCACAGTCTATGGCTACACCTTC	CASSYPTVYGYTF
-	TRBV4-3	-	TRBJ2-1	TGCGCCAGCAGCCAAGAAGAGGGCAATGAGCAGTTCTTC	CASSQEEGNEQFF
-	TRBV11-2	many	TRBJ2-2	TGTGCCAGCAGCTCCAAGAGATCCTTGAACACCGGGGAGCTGTTTTTT	CASSSKRSLNTGELFF
TRBD1	TRBV6-4	few	TRBJ2-1	TGTGCCAGCAGTGATCGGGGACAGATGGATGAGCAGTTCTTC	CASSDRGQMDEQFF
-	TRBV6-5	-	TRBJ2-5	TGTGCCAGCAGTTACCTCCGGTCCCCAGAGACCCAGTACTTC	CASSYLRSPETQYF
-	TRBV1	few	TRBJ1-4	TGCACCAGCAGCCAAGTTGAGGACAGGGGTGAAAAACTGTTTTTT	CTSSQVEDRGEKLFF
-	TRBV10-3	-	TRBJ2-7	TGTGCCATCAGTGATTCAGGGGCCCCCACCTACGAGCAGTACTTC	CAISDSGAPTYEQYF
TRBD2	TRBV15	few	TRBJ2-7	TGTGCCACCGCGGGAGTAGCGGGATCCTACGAGCAGTACTTC	CATAGVAGSYEQYF
-	TRBV19	-	TRBJ1-6	TGTGCCAGTAGTTTAACCCCCGGGGAGGATTCACCCCTCCACTTT	CASSLTPGEDSPLHF
-	TRBV27	-	TRBJ2-1	TGTGCCAGCAGCAGACAGAGTAATGCAAATGAGCAGTTCTTC	CASSRQSNANEQFF
-	TRBV7-9	-	TRBJ2-3	TGTGCCAGCAGCCGTAACCCGGGACTTAACACAGATACGCAGTATTTT	CASSRNPGLNTDTQYF
-	TRBV7-2	-	TRBJ2-3	TGTGCCAGCAGCCCCCGGTTCGGAGATACGCAGTATTTT	CASSPRFGDTQYF
-	TRBV6-2/TRBV6-3	-	TRBJ2-1	TGTGCCAGCAGTTACTCGAGAGGGCTGGGCAATGAGCAGTTCTTC	CASSYSRGLGNEQFF
-	TRBV6-5	-	TRBJ2-2	TGTGCCAGCAGTCTCAGGAGGACCGGGGAGCTGTTTTTT	CASSLRRTGELFF
-	TRBV11-2	-	TRBJ1-2	TGTGCCAGCAGTACTCAGGGGAACTATGGCTACACCTTC	CASSTQGNYGYTF
-	TRBV6-5	-	TRBJ2-1	TGTGCCAGCAGCCTACCCAGCGGGCTCAATGAGCAGTTCTTC	CASSLPSGLNEQFF
-	TRBV27	-	TRBJ2-2	TGTGCCAGCAGTTCCCCGGCGAACACCGGGGAGCTGTTTTTT	CASSSPANTGELFF
-	TRBV12-3/TRBV12-4	-	TRBJ1-2	TGTGCCAGCAGTTTTACGGCGGCTTACGGCTACACCTTC	CASSFTAAYGYTF
-	TRBV4-2	-	TRBJ2-3	TGTGCCAGCAGCCAAGCGGGTGGCACAGATACGCAGTATTTT	CASSQAGGTDTQYF
TRBD1	TRBV19	-	TRBJ2-7	TGTGCCAGTAGTACCGGGACAGCCTACTACGAGCAGTACTTC	CASSTGTAYYEQYF
-	TRBV4-2	-	TRBJ2-5	TGTGCCAGCAGCCAAGATTTGGCAGGGGTCGAGACCCAGTACTTC	CASSQDLAGVETQYF
-	TRBV27	-	TRBJ1-5	TGTGCCAGCAGTCCTGGTTGGAGGGAGGTAGGGCGCAATCAGCCCCAGCATTTT	CASSPGWREVGRNQPQHF
-	TRBV9	-	TRBJ1-2	TGTGCCAGCAGCCCAGGCTTATATGGCTACACCTTC	CASSPGLYGYTF
TRBD1	TRBV28	-	TRBJ1-1	TGTGCCAGCAGAGGGACCAGGGGGCACGAAGCTTTCTTT	CASRGTRGHEAFF
-	TRBV7-9	-	TRBJ1-1	TGTGCCAGCACCGGCGGGGTGAACACTGAAGCTTTCTTT	CASTGGVNTEAFF
-	TRBV18	-	TRBJ1-5	TGTGCCAGCTCACCACAAATGGCAGTTAATCAGCCCCAGCATTTT	CASSPQMAVNQPQHF
TRBD1	TRBV4-1	-	TRBJ1-4	TGCGCCAGCAGCCAAGGGACAGGGGTGAACGAAAAACTGTTTTTT	CASSQGTGVNEKLFF
-	TRBV2	-	TRBJ1-6	TGTGCCAGCAGTGGCCGTCAAGGGGTCAGTTCACCCCTCCACTTT	CASSGRQGVSSPLHF
-	TRBV5-1	-	TRBJ2-3	TGCGCCAGCAGTCTAGGCCAGATTCCCACAGATACGCAGTATTTT	CASSLGQIPTDTQYF
TRBD2	TRBV20-1	once	TRBJ2-1	TGCAGTGCTAGTCGGGGGGGGACCTACAATGAGCAGTTCTTC	CSASRGGTYNEQFF
TRBD2	TRBV5-1	-	TRBJ2-1	TGCGCCAGCAGTCGTGACTCTAGCGGCGATGAGCAGTTCTTC	CASSRDSSGDEQFF
-	TRBV9	few	TRBJ2-7	TGTGCCAGCAGCGTAGACCTGGGAGTCTACGAGCAGTACTTC	CASSVDLGVYEQYF
TRBD1	TRBV18	-	TRBJ1-1	TGTGCCAGCTCACCGCCCAGGGGGCTGGGAGAAGCTTTCTTT	CASSPPRGLGEAFF
-	TRBV5-5	-	TRBJ2-3	TGTGCCAGCAGCAACCAACTCGGGGTCGGCACAGATACGCAGTATTTT	CASSNQLGVGTDTQYF
-	TRBV6-2/TRBV6-3	-	TRBJ1-5	TGTGCCAGCAGTTCCATTTCAGGGTATACCAATCAGCCCCAGCATTTT	CASSSISGYTNQPQHF
-	TRBV5-1	-	TRBJ1-1	TGCGCCAGCAGCCAAAACCGAGACATGAACACTGAAGCTTTCTTT	CASSQNRDMNTEAFF
TRBD1	TRBV25-1	-	TRBJ2-3	TGTGCCAGCAGTGAAGGTTCAGGGGGTTTTACAGATACGCAGTATTTT	CASSEGSGGFTDTQYF
-	TRBV5-1	-	TRBJ2-3	TGCGCCAGCAGCCTCCTAGGGGACACAGATACGCAGTATTTT	CASSLLGDTDTQYF